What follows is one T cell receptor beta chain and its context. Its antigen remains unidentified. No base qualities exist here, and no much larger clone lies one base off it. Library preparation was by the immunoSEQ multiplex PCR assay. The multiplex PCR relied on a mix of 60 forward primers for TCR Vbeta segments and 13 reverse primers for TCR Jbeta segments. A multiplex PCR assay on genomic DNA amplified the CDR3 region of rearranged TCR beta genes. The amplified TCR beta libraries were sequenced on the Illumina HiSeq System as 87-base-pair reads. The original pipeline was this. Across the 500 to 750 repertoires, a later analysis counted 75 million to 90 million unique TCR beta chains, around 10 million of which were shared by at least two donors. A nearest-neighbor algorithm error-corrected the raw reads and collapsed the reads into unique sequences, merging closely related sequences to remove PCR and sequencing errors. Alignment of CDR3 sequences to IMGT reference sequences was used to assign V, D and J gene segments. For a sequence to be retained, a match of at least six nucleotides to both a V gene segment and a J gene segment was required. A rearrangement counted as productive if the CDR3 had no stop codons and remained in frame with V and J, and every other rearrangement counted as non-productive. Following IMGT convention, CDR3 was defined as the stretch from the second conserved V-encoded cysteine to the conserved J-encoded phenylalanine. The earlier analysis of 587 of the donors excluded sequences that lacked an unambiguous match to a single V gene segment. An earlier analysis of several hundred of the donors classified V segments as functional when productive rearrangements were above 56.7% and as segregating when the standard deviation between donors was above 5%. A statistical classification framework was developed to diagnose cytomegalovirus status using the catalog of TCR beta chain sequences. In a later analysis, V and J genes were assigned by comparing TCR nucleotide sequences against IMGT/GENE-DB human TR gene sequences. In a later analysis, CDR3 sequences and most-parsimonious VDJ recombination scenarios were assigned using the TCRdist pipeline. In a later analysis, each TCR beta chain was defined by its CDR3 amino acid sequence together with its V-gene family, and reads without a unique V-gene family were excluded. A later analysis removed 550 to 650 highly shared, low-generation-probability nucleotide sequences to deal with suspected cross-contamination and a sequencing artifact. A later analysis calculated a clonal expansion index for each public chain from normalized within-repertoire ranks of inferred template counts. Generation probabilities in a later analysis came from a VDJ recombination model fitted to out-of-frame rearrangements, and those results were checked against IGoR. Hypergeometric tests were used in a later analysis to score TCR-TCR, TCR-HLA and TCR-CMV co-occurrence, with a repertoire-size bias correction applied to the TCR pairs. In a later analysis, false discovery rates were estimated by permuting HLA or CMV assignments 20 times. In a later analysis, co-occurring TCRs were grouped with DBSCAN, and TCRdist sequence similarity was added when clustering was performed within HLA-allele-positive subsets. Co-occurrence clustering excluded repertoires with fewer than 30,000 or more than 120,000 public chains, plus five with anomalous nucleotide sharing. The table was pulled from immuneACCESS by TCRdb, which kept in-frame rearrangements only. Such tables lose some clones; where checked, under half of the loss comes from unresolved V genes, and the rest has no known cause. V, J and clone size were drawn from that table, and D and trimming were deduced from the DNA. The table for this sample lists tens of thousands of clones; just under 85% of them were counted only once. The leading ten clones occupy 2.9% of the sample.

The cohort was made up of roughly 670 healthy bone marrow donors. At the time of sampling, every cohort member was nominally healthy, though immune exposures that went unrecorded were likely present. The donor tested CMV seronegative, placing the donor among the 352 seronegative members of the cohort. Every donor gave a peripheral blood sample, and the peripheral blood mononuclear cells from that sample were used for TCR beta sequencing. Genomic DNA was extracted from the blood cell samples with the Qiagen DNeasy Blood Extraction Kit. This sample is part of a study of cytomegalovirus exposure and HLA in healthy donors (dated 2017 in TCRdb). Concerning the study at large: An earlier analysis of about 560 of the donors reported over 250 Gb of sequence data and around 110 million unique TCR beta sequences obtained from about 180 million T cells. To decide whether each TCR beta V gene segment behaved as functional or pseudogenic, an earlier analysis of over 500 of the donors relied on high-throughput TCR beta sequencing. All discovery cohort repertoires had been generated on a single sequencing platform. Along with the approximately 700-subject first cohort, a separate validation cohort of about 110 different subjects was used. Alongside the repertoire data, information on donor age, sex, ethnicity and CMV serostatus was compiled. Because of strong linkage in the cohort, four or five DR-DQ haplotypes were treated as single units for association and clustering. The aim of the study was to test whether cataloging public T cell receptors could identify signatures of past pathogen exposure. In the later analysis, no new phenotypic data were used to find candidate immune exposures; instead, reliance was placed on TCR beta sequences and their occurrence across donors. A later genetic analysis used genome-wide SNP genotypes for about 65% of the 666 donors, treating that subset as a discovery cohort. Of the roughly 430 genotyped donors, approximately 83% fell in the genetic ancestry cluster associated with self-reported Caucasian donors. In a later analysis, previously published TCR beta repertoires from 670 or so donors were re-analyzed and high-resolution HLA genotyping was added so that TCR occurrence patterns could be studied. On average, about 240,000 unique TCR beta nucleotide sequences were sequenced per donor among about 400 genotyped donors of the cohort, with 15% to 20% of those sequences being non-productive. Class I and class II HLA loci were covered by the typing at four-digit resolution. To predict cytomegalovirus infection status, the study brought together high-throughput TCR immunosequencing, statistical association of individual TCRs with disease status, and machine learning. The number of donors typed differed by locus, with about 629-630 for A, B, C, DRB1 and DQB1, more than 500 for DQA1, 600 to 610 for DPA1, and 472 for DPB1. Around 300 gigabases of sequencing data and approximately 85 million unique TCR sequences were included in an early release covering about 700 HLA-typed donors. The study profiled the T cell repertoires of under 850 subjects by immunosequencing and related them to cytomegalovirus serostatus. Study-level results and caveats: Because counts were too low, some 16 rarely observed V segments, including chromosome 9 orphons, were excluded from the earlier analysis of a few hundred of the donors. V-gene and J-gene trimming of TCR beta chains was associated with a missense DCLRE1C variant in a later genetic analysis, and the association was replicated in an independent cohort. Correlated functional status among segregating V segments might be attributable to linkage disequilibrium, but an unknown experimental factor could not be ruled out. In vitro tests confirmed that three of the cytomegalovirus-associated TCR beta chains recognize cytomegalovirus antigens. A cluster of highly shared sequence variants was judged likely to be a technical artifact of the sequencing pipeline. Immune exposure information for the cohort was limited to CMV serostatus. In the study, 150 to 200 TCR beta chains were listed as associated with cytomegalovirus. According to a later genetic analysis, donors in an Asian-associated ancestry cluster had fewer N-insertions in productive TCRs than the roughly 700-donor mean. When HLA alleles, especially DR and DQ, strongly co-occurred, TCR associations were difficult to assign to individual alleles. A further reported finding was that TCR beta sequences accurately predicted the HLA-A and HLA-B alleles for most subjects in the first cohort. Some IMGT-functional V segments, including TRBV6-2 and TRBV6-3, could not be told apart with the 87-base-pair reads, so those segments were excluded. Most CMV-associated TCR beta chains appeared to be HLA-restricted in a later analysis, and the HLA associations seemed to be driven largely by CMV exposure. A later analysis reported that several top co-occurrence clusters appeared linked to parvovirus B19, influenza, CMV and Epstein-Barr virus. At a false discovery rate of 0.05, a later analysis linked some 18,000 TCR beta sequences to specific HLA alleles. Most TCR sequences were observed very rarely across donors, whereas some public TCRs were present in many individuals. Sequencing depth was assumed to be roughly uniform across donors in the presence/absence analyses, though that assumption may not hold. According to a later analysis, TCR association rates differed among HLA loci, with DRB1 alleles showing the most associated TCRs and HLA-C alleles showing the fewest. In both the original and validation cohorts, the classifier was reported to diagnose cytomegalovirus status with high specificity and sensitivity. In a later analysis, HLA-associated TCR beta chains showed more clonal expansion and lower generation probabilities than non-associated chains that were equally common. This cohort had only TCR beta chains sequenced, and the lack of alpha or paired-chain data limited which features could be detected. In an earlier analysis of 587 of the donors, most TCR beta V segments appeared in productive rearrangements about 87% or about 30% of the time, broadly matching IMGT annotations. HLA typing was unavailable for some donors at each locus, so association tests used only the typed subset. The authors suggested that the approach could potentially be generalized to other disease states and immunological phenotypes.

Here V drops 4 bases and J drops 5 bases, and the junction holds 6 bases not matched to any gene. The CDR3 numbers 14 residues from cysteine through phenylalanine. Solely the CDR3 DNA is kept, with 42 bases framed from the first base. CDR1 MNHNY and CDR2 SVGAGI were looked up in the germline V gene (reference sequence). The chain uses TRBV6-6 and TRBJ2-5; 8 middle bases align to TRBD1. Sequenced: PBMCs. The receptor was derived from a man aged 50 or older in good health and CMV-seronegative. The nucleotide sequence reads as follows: TGTGCCAGCAGTTTCGCAGGGGGCGCGGAGACCCAGTACTTC. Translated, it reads CASSFAGGAETQYF.